These T cell receptor beta chains were read from a single sample in a study of blood T cells in healthy people across ages. In TCRdb, the 5' RACE reads were re-called with MiXCR into one record per CDR3 protein. The table lists around 900,000 distinct CDR3 sequences, 29% of them singletons. The sample was blood. These receptors all stem from a woman older than 75 in good health. CDR3s include the opening cysteine and the closing phenylalanine or tryptophan. A D gene is named only where the DNA matches it firmly. Expanded clones are given a class, and other clones once, few, many or no size at all.

D gene	clone size	V gene	J gene	CDR3 DNA	CDR3 protein
-	many	TRBV6-2/TRBV6-3	TRBJ2-7	TGTGCCAGCAGTTACTGGCAAAGCTCCTACGAGCAGTACTTC	CASSYWQSSYEQYF
TRBD2	many	TRBV6-1	TRBJ2-5	TGTGCCAGCAGTGAACTAGCGGGGGGATACCAAGAGACCCAGTACTTC	CASSELAGGYQETQYF
TRBD1	-	TRBV9	TRBJ2-1	TGTGCCAGCAGCCATAGGCAGGGGGCTCGGGCGAGTGAGCAGTTCTTC	CASSHRQGARASEQFF
TRBD1	-	TRBV15	TRBJ2-1	TGTGCCACCAGCAGACTCGGGACAGGGCGGTCAGAAGAGCAGTTCTTC	CATSRLGTGRSEEQFF
-	-	TRBV29-1	TRBJ2-6	TGCAGCGTTGCGGGCCTTCTCACTTTCTCTGGGGCCAACGTCCTGACTTTC	CSVAGLLTFSGANVLTF
-	-	TRBV29-1	TRBJ1-2	TGCAGCGTTGAGGGGGATCTCTATGGCTACACCTTC	CSVEGDLYGYTF
-	-	TRBV24-1	TRBJ1-2	TGTGCCACCAGTGATTTTGGGAACCATGGCTACACCTTC	CATSDFGNHGYTF
-	-	TRBV7-2	TRBJ2-3	TGTGCCAGCAGCTTAGATAGGTCTCGCGGCACAGATACGCAGTATTTT	CASSLDRSRGTDTQYF
-	many	TRBV27	TRBJ1-4	TGTGCCAGCAGTTCGCAGGGTCGGGAAAAACTGTTTTTT	CASSSQGREKLFF
-	many	TRBV20-1	TRBJ2-1	TGCAGTGCTAGACCTCCTGACAGGTACAATGAGCAGTTCTTC	CSARPPDRYNEQFF
TRBD1	many	TRBV7-2	TRBJ2-5	TGTGCCAGCAGCTTCAGGGGGCCGGGGGAGACCCAGTACTTC	CASSFRGPGETQYF
TRBD1	-	TRBV20-1	TRBJ2-3	TGCAGTGCTCATATACAGGGGACCACAGATACGCAGTATTTT	CSAHIQGTTDTQYF
TRBD1	-	TRBV7-2	TRBJ2-5	TGTGCCAGCAGCTCCCGGGACAGGGGTCAGCAGACCCAGTACTTC	CASSSRDRGQQTQYF
TRBD2	many	TRBV28	TRBJ2-1	TGTGCCTCGGGGGGGTCATCCTACAATGAGCAGTTCTTC	CASGGSSYNEQFF
TRBD1	-	TRBV3-1	TRBJ1-1	TGTGCCAGCAGCCTGCGACAGGGAGTTTCTGAAGCTTTCTTT	CASSLRQGVSEAFF
-	-	TRBV7-2	TRBJ1-5	TGTGCCAGCAGCCGGGACCGCTCCAGCGAGCCCCAGCATTTT	CASSRDRSSEPQHF
TRBD1	-	TRBV10-3	TRBJ1-2	TGTGCCAGCAGCTCTGACAGGGGGAGCTACACCTTC	CASSSDRGSYTF
TRBD1	-	TRBV5-5	TRBJ1-6	TGTGCCTGCAGCCCCTCCGACAGGGGTAGATCACCCCTCCACTTT	CACSPSDRGRSPLHF
TRBD1	many	TRBV10-3	TRBJ2-7	TGTGCCATCAGTGCCGGGACAGGGAGAGGCTACGAGCAGTACTTC	CAISAGTGRGYEQYF
TRBD1	many	TRBV20-1	TRBJ2-7	TGCAGTGCCGCGCTGGGGGGGACAGGGGCATACGAGCAGTACTTC	CSAALGGTGAYEQYF
-	many	TRBV5-1	TRBJ2-7	TGTGCCAGCAGCTCGGGGCCAGAGCAGTACTTC	CASSSGPEQYF
-	-	TRBV3-1	TRBJ1-2	TGTGCCAGCAGCCAAACCAATCCCGGTGAGAAATATGGCTACACCTTC	CASSQTNPGEKYGYTF
TRBD2	many	TRBV5-1	TRBJ2-7	TGCGCCAGCTCTCCCCCGGCTAGCGGAAACTACGAGCAGTACTTC	CASSPPASGNYEQYF
-	few	TRBV7-2	TRBJ1-5	TGTGCCAGCAGCTTTTACCAGGGGTGGGATCAGCCCCAGCATTTT	CASSFYQGWDQPQHF
-	many	TRBV7-2	TRBJ1-6	TGTGCCAGCAGCCCCGGGGGGACGGCCATTAATTCACCCCTCCACTTT	CASSPGGTAINSPLHF
TRBD1	many	TRBV7-9	TRBJ2-5	TGTGCCAGCAGCTTTTTTGGCAGGGGGTCCCAAGAGACCCAGTACTTC	CASSFFGRGSQETQYF
TRBD1	-	TRBV18	TRBJ2-7	TGTGCCAGCTCACCATCGGGGGACAGGGTCGAGCAGTACTTC	CASSPSGDRVEQYF
-	-	TRBV2	TRBJ1-1	TGTGCCAGCACCTGGGAGGACACTGAAGCTTTCTTT	CASTWEDTEAFF
TRBD1	-	TRBV30	TRBJ1-4	TGTGCCTGGAGTGTACGGACAGGGCTGTATGAAAAACTGTTTTTT	CAWSVRTGLYEKLFF
TRBD1	-	TRBV5-1	TRBJ2-7	TGCGCCAGCAGCTCAGGGACAGGGGGCAGCTCCTACGAGCAGTACTTC	CASSSGTGGSSYEQYF
-	many	TRBV3-1	TRBJ2-5	TGTGCCAGCAGCCAAGAATGGGGGGCGATAGAGACCCAGTACTTC	CASSQEWGAIETQYF
TRBD1	many	TRBV7-9	TRBJ2-1	TGTGCCAGCAGACCCGGGACAGCCTACAATGAGCAGTTCTTC	CASRPGTAYNEQFF
-	-	TRBV6-1	TRBJ2-7	TGTGCCAGCAGGCAAAAGGGGGTGGACATCCTCTACGAGCAGTACTTC	CASRQKGVDILYEQYF
TRBD2	-	TRBV7-2	TRBJ2-1	TGTGCCAGCAGCTTAGGGATCGGAGGGGCGGGGGTACCACAAGAGACCCAGTTCTTC	CASSLGIGGAGVPQETQFF
-	many	TRBV7-8	TRBJ2-7	TGTGCCAGCAGCCCGGGGAGTGGGGCCCTTTCCTACGAGCAGTACTTC	CASSPGSGALSYEQYF
TRBD1	-	TRBV7-9	TRBJ2-2	TGTGCCAGCAGCTCGGACAGGGCCACCGGGGAGCTGTTTTTT	CASSSDRATGELFF
-	-	TRBV9	TRBJ1-6	TGTGCCAGCAGCGCCCAGGACAGAAATTCACCCCCCCACTTT	CASSAQDRNSPPHF
TRBD1	-	TRBV7-2	TRBJ2-4	TGTGCCAGCAGCCGCACACCACAGGGGGCGGGAACCAAAAACATTCAGTACTTC	CASSRTPQGAGTKNIQYF
-	many	TRBV6-5	TRBJ1-2	TGTGCCAGCAGTTACCCTGGGAGGAGGGATGGCTACACCTTC	CASSYPGRRDGYTF
TRBD1	many	TRBV4-3	TRBJ2-6	TGCGCCAGCAGCCCCCGATCCTGGACAGGGGGCGACTCTGGGGCCAACGTCCTGACTTTC	CASSPRSWTGGDSGANVLTF
-	few	TRBV11-3	TRBJ2-7	TGTGCCAGCAGCCGGATTAACGGGATAGAGCAGTACTTC	CASSRINGIEQYF
TRBD1	-	TRBV7-2	TRBJ2-7	TGTGCCAGTAGTATCGGTTGGACAGGGTTCCCCGAGCAGTACTTC	CASSIGWTGFPEQYF
-	few	TRBV5-5	TRBJ2-5	TGTGCCAGCAGCCGCGGGACACCCGACAATGAGCAGTACTTC	CASSRGTPDNEQYF
-	-	TRBV18	TRBJ2-5	TGTGCCAGCTCACTACCGGGGGTCGGGCAAGAGACCCAGTACTTC	CASSLPGVGQETQYF
-	many	TRBV28	TRBJ2-4	TGTGCCAGCAGTTTCAACGGGGACACCAAAAACATTCAGTACTTC	CASSFNGDTKNIQYF
TRBD1	many	TRBV29-1	TRBJ2-3	TGCAGCGTGGACAGGGTGAGGACAGATACGCAGTATTTT	CSVDRVRTDTQYF
-	many	TRBV7-9	TRBJ2-7	TGTGCCAGCAGCTTAGTAGGGCCCCCCTACGAGCAGTACTTC	CASSLVGPPYEQYF
-	once	TRBV11-2	TRBJ2-5	TGTGCCAGCAGCTCGACAGTTATTGATGAGCAGTACTTC	CASSSTVIDEQYF